In its sample, the clone carrying this T cell receptor beta chain was seen many times. This record comes from a study of regulatory T cells in long-lasting Graves disease. The CDR3 is 13 residues long. The germline V gene encodes CDR1 KGHSH and CDR2 LQKENI. Trimming shortened V by 8 bases and J by 1 base, and 10 bases separated the two germline ends. Documented time point: newly diagnosed GD, antithyroid drugs for less than 3 months. PBMCs were the source of the RNA used for TCR sequencing. CDR3-region Arm-PCR and iRepertoire HTBI primers produced the TCR beta libraries. TCRdb re-called the multiplex PCR reads through MiXCR, storing one row per CDR3 protein. Of more than 400,000 distinct CDR3 sequences listed, roughly 17% were seen once; the top ten hold more than 10%. The same sample was also studied in work on T cells in Graves' hyperthyroidism and ophthalmopathy.

The sequenced sample was peripheral blood mononuclear cells (PBMCs), obtained at new diagnosis, from a patient treated with antithyroid drugs. This rearrangement joins TRBV18 to TRBJ2-3, with D perhaps TRBD1 or TRBD2 (5 bases each). The clonotype comes from a middle-aged man with Graves disease. The CDR3 sequence is CASGTGGTDTQYF. For the CDR3, the DNA is TGTGCCAGCGGGACCGGCGGCACAGATACGCAGTATTTT. Full variable domain (missing parts from reference TRBV18 and TRBJ2-3): NAGVMQNPRHLVRRRGQEARLRCSPMKGHSHVYWYRQLPEEGLKFMVYLQKENIIDESGMPKERFSAEFPKEGPSILRIQQVVRGDSAAYFCASGTGGTDTQYFGPGTRLTVL.